This T cell receptor beta chain was captured in a study of blood T cell repertoires in COVID-19. Study context: COVID-19 samples collected from the United States, Italy and Spain covered acute and convalescent phases. Sources were T cells, B-cell-depleted T cells, or PBMCs; the material itself was cDNA or gDNA.

Assay used: immunoSEQ multiplex PCR; TCRdb lists only in-frame clones, some missing. This repertoire shows over 200,000 clones, around 90% found once; its top ten account for about 1.5%. Germline lookup yields CDR1 MDHEN and CDR2 SYDVKM. Trimming removed 2 bases from V and 6 bases from J; junction bases left unmatched: 11. The CDR3 sequence is 17 residues long. The TCR sequence derives from a man aged 18 to 30 with active or convalescent COVID-19. Sequenced input: peripheral blood. The J gene is TRBJ2-1, the V gene TRBV28; 9 bases align to TRBD2. The DNA for the CDR3 is TGTGCCAGCAGTTTAGGTTCAGGCGGGAGGGGCCGCAATGAGCAGTTCTTC. Translated: CASSLGSGGRGRNEQFF.